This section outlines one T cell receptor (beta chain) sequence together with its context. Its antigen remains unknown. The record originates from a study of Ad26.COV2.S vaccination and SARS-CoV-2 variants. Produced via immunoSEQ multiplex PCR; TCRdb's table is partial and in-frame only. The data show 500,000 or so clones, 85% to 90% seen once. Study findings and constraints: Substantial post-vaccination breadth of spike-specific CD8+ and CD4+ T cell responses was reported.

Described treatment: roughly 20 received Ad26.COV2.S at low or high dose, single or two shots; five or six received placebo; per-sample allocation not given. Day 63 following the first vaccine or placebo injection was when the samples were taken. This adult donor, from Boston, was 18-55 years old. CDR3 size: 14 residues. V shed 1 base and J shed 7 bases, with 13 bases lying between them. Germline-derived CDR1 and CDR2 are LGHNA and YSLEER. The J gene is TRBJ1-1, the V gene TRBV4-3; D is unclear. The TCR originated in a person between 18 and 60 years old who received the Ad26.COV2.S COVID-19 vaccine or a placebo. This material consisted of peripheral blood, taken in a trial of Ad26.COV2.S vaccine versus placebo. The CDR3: CASSQGTAAGEAFF. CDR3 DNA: TGCGCCAGCAGCCAAGGAACAGCGGCGGGTGAAGCTTTCTTT.